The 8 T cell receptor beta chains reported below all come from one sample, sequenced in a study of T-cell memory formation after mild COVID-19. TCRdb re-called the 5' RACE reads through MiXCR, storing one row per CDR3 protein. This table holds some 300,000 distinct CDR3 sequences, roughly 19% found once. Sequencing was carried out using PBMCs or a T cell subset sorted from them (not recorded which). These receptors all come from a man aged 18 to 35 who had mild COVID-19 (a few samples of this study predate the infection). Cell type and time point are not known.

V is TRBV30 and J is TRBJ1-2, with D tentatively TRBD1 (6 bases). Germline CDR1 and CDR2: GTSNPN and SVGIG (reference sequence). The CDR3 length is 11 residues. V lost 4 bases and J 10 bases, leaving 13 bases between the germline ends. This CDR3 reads CAWTAGAVYTF. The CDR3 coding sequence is TGTGCCTGGACGGCAGGGGCTGTCTACACCTTC.

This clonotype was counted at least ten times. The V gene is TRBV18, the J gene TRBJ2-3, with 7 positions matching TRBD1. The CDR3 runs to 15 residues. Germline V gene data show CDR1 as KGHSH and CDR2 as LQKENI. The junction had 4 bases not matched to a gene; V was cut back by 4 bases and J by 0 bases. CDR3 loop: CASSQRGQSTDTQYF. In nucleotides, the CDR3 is TGTGCCAGCTCACAGAGGGGGCAAAGCACAGATACGCAGTATTTT.

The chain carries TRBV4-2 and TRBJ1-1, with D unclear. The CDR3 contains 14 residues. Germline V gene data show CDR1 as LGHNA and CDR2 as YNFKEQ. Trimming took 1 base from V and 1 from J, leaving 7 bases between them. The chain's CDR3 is CASSQGHQNTEAFF. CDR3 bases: TGTGCCAGCAGCCAAGGACACCAGAACACTGAAGCTTTCTTT.

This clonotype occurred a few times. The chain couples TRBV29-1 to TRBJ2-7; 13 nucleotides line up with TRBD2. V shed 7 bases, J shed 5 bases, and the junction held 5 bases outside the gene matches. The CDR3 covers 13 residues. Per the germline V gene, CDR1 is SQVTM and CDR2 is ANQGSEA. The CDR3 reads CSGGLAGADEQYF. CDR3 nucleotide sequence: TGCAGCGGCGGACTAGCGGGGGCCGACGAGCAGTACTTC.

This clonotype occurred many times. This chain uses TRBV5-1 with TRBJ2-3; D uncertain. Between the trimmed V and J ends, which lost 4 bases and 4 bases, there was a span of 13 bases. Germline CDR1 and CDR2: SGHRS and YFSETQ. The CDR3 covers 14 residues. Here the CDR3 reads CASSTHNEADTQYF. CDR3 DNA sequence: TGCGCCAGCAGCACCCACAACGAGGCAGATACGCAGTATTTT.

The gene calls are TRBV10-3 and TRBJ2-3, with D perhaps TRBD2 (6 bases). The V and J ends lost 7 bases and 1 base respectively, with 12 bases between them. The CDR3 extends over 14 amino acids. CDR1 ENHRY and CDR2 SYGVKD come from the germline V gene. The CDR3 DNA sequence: TGTGCCATCAACGGCGGGACCCGCACAGATACGCAGTATTTT. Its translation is CAINGGTRTDTQYF.

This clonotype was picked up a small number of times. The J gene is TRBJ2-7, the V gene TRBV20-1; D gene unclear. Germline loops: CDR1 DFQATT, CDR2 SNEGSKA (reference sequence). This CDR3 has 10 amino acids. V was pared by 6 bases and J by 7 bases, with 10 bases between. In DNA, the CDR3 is TGCAGTGCCTTTGTCCCAGAGCAGTACTTC. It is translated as CSAFVPEQYF.

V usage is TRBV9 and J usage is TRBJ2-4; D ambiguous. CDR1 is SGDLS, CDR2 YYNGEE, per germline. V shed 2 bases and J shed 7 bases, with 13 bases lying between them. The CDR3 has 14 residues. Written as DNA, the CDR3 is TGTGCCAGCAGCGTCGACCCAAACTGGAACATTCAGTACTTC. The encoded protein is CASSVDPNWNIQYF.